This TCR beta chain was observed in a study of blood T cell repertoires in COVID-19. The germline gives CDR1 KGHDR, CDR2 SFDVKD. V gave up 6 bases and J gave up 8 bases; unmatched junction bases: 7. This CDR3 comprises 15 residues. Original data processing: Reference gene primers were amplified, and this amplification served to estimate nucleated cell counts. The method was immunoSEQ multiplex PCR; TCRdb's version includes in-frame clones alone and lacks a portion of them. V, J and clone size are taken as reported in that table, and D and trimming were inferred from the DNA itself. The sample records about 63,000 clones, around 80% being singletons.

The material sequenced was PBMCs or T cells enriched from blood (not recorded which). The J gene is TRBJ2-1, the V gene TRBV24-1, with 12 bases identical to TRBD2. The TCR was taken from a woman aged 40-49 years with acute COVID-19. The CDR3 bases are TGTGCCACCAGTCGACTAGCGGGGGTAACAGATGAGCAGTTCTTC. Its translation: CATSRLAGVTDEQFF.